These 31 T cell receptor beta chains originate from one sample sequenced in a study of cytomegalovirus exposure and HLA in healthy donors. PCR primers comprised 60 Vbeta and 13 Jbeta primers. TCRdb's table, derived via immunoSEQ multiplex PCR, lists solely in-frame clones and lacks some. The sample totals some 72,000 clones. Sequences were obtained from PBMCs. The source is a man between 35 and 55 years old in good health and CMV-seronegative.

This chain uses TRBV15 with TRBJ2-5, with a tentative D call TRBD2 (10 bases). The CDR3 loop spans 16 amino acids. V lost 5 bases, J lost 2 bases, and 18 bases lay in between. Germline V lookup: CDR1 LNHNV, CDR2 YYDKDF (reference sequence). The CDR3 sequence: CATSGTGTSVQETQYF. The CDR3 DNA sequence: TGTGCCACCAGCGGGACAGGGACTAGCGTACAAGAGACCCAGTACTTC. The full variable domain, in which reference TRBV15 and TRBJ2-5 provide the parts outside the CDR3, is DAMVIQNPRYQVTQFGKPVTLSCSQTLNHNVMYWYQQKSSQAPKLLFHYYDKDFNNEADTPDNFQSRRPNTSFCFLDIRSPGLGDTAMYLCATSGTGTSVQETQYFGPGTRLLVL.

This sequence joins TRBV6-1 and TRBJ2-7, with 7 nucleotides matching TRBD1. The CDR3 length is 15 residues. The V segment lost 5 bases and the J segment 1 base; nucleotides outside the gene matches: 8. Germline V CDR1 and CDR2: MNHNS, SASEGT. CDR3 sequence reads: CASSIQQGTSYEQYF. The CDR3 nucleotides read TGTGCCAGCAGTATCCAACAGGGGACGTCCTACGAGCAGTACTTC.

CDR3 DNA sequence: TGTGCCAGCAGCTTCCGGGTAGGTGAAGTTAGTGAGCAGTTCTTC. Its translation is CASSFRVGEVSEQFF. The chain has TRBV7-8 and TRBJ2-1; D uncertain. The CDR3 sequence is 15 residues long. Germline-derived CDR1 and CDR2 are SGHVS and FQNEAQ. V lost 3 bases, J lost 9 bases, and 18 bases lay in between. Looking up the rest from reference TRBV7-8 and TRBJ2-1 gives the full variable domain: GAGVSQSPRYKVAKRGQDVALRCDPISGHVSLFWYQQALGQGPEFLTYFQNEAQLDKSGLPSDRFFAERPEGSVSTLKIQRTQQEDSAVYLCASSFRVGEVSEQFFGPGTRLTVL.

V is TRBV19 and J is TRBJ1-2, with 9 bases matching TRBD1. The germline V gene encodes CDR1 LNHDA and CDR2 SQIVND (reference sequence). This CDR3 is built from 15 residues. J was trimmed by 1 base and V by 7 bases; bases with no gene match: 7. DNA of the CDR3: TGTGCCAGTACCTATAGGGACAGGGTTAACTATGGCTACACCTTC. Protein product: CASTYRDRVNYGYTF.

This rearrangement joins TRBV30 to TRBJ2-7, with a possible D match to TRBD1 (6 bases). V lost 3 bases to trimming and J lost 3 bases, with 12 bases between them. CDR1 is GTSNPN, CDR2 SVGIG, per germline (reference sequence). This CDR3 region has 13 residues. The CDR3 loop is CAWRPGQGYEQYF. Here the CDR3 DNA reads TGTGCCTGGAGACCGGGACAAGGCTACGAGCAGTACTTC.

The V call is TRBV9, the J call TRBJ2-3; 13 nucleotides agree with TRBD2. CDR1 SGDLS and CDR2 YYNGEE come from the germline V gene. V dropped 2 bases and J dropped 2; count of bases not matched to a gene: 8. This CDR3 is 18 amino acids long. CDR3 residues: CASSVPTSGGIYTDTQYF. CDR3 DNA: TGTGCCAGCAGCGTCCCGACTAGCGGGGGGATTTACACAGATACGCAGTATTTT.

The chain joins TRBV30 to TRBJ2-5; no clear D gene. V lost 5 bases and J lost 2, with 12 bases in between. CDR3 length: 13 residues. From germline, CDR1 is GTSNPN and CDR2 SVGIG (reference sequence). CDR3 loop: CAWGAGVQETQYF. The CDR3 DNA reads as TGTGCCTGGGGCGCTGGAGTACAAGAGACCCAGTACTTC.

The CDR3 protein is CASSPLRGGSYNEQFF. As DNA, the CDR3 is TGTGCCAGCTCACCCTTGCGGGGCGGCTCCTACAATGAGCAGTTCTTC. The chain uses TRBV18 and TRBJ2-1, with D possibly being TRBD2 (6 bases). Trimming took 3 bases from V and 0 from J, leaving 12 bases between them. Germline-derived CDR1 and CDR2 are KGHSH and LQKENI. The CDR3 has 16 residues.

In DNA, the CDR3 is TGTGCCTGGAGTGGACACGTCAATCAGCCCCAGCATTTT. This encodes CAWSGHVNQPQHF. This sequence joins TRBV30 and TRBJ1-5; D is unresolved. V lost 1 base and J 3 bases, leaving 7 bases between the germline ends. This CDR3 has 13 amino acids. CDR1 GTSNPN and CDR2 SVGIG come from the germline V gene (reference sequence). Full variable domain (remainder filled in from reference TRBV30 and TRBJ1-5): SQTIHQWPATLVQPVGSPLSLECTVEGTSNPNLYWYRQAAGRGLQLLFYSVGIGQISSEVPQNLSASRPQDRQFILSSKKLLLSDSGFYLCAWSGHVNQPQHFGDGTRLSIL.

V and J are TRBV2 and TRBJ2-5; 10 positions agree with TRBD2. Germline CDR1 is SNHLY and CDR2 is FYNNEI. The CDR3 is made up of 16 amino acids. V shed 4 bases and J 4 bases; nucleotides not matched to a gene: 9. CDR3 sequence: CASSGNRGTSVETQYF. In nucleotides, the CDR3 is TGTGCCAGCAGTGGAAACAGGGGGACTAGCGTAGAGACCCAGTACTTC.

V and J are TRBV28 and TRBJ2-7; 7 bases line up with TRBD1. CDR1 MDHEN and CDR2 SYDVKM come from the germline V gene. The CDR3 is made up of 14 amino acids. The ends lost 8 bases at V and 6 bases at J; junction bases unmatched: 13. CDR3 residues: CASDKKGAPGEQYF. For the CDR3, the DNA is TGTGCCAGCGATAAGAAGGGGGCTCCGGGCGAGCAGTACTTC.

The CDR3 DNA reads as TGTGCCAGCAGCCCGACTAGCGGGGGGGCTCGGGAGACCCAGTACTTC. Translation gives CASSPTSGGARETQYF. The chain has TRBV7-6 and TRBJ2-5, with TRBD2 identical over 14 bases. CDR1 SGHVS and CDR2 FNYEAQ come from the germline V gene. The CDR3 has 16 residues. With 5 bases clipped from V and 5 bases from J, the junction kept 7 bases outside the gene matches.

This sequence joins TRBV5-5 and TRBJ2-2; possibly TRBD1 for D (6 bases). V was clipped by 0 bases and J by 7 bases, with 25 bases between them. Per germline, CDR1 SGHKS and CDR2 YYEKEE (reference sequence). The CDR3 contains 19 residues. The CDR3 protein is CASSLGQAGPRSLGGELFF. The CDR3, as DNA: TGTGCCAGCAGCTTGGGACAGGCTGGCCCCCGATCGTTGGGCGGGGAGCTGTTTTTT.

V gene TRBV14 combines with J gene TRBJ2-1, with a weak D call TRBD1 (6 bases). The CDR3 has 18 residues. The germline V gene encodes CDR1 SGHDN and CDR2 FVKESK. Trimming stripped 0 bases from V and 5 bases from J, with 20 bases between. This chain's CDR3 is CASSQEMFGTLKDNEQFF. CDR3 nucleotide sequence: TGTGCCAGCAGCCAAGAAATGTTCGGGACATTAAAGGACAATGAGCAGTTCTTC.

The chain links TRBV2 to TRBJ1-2; 7 bases agree with TRBD1. Germline V gene sequence: CDR1 SNHLY, CDR2 FYNNEI. The V and J ends lost 6 bases and 8 bases, in that order; junction bases with no gene match: 6. The CDR3 runs to 12 residues. CDR3 sequence (DNA): TGTGCCAGCAGAGGGGACAGAGGGGGCTACACCTTC. Translated: CASRGDRGGYTF.

V is TRBV6-1 and J is TRBJ2-1; D is possibly TRBD1 (6 bases). The CDR3 extends over 17 amino acids. V was pared by 3 bases and J by 0 bases, with 15 bases between. Germline CDR1 reads MNHNS; CDR2 reads SASEGT. The CDR3 DNA sequence: TGTGCCAGCAGTGAGATGCCGGGGACACACTCCTACAATGAGCAGTTCTTC. Translation gives CASSEMPGTHSYNEQFF.

The rearrangement joins TRBV6-5 to TRBJ2-7; D gene unclear. The V end lost 2 bases, the J end lost 9 bases, and 14 bases lay between the germline ends. CDR1 is MNHEY, CDR2 SVGAGI, per germline. This CDR3 is built from 13 residues. CDR3 nucleotides: TGTGCCAGCAGTTACCCGGCTAGGAAAAGGCAGTACTTC. It codes for CASSYPARKRQYF.

The chain carries TRBV15 and TRBJ2-5, with 9 nucleotides matching TRBD1. CDR1 LNHNV and CDR2 YYDKDF come from the germline V gene (reference sequence). V gave up 3 bases and J gave up 2 bases; unmatched junction bases: 7. The CDR3 contains 16 residues. The CDR3: CATSRDRGPHQETQYF. CDR3 coding DNA: TGTGCCACCAGCAGGGACAGGGGACCTCATCAAGAGACCCAGTACTTC.

The chain combines TRBV14 with TRBJ2-3, with a tentative D call TRBD1 (5 bases). Per the germline V gene, CDR1 is SGHDN and CDR2 is FVKESK. Trimming shortened V by 0 bases and J by 5 bases, and 12 bases separated the two germline ends. The CDR3 is made up of 15 amino acids. As DNA, the CDR3 is TGTGCCAGCAGCCAAGATACAACCCAGGGAGATACGCAGTATTTT. Its translation is CASSQDTTQGDTQYF.

The chain uses TRBV6-1 and TRBJ2-7, with 7 bases fitting TRBD2. This CDR3 is built from 14 residues. CDR1 and CDR2 (germline): MNHNS, SASEGT. J was trimmed by 0 bases and V by 2 bases; bases with no gene match: 1. CDR3 residues: CASSETSDSYEQYF. CDR3 DNA sequence: TGTGCCAGCAGTGAAACTAGCGACTCCTACGAGCAGTACTTC.

J is TRBJ1-4 and V is TRBV4-3; D not resolved. The CDR3 is made up of 15 amino acids. V was cut by 6 bases and J by 2 bases, with 13 bases left in between. Germline V gene sequence: CDR1 LGHNA, CDR2 YSLEER. The CDR3 nucleotides are TGCGCCAGCAGACTAGGAAGGACGACTAATGAAAAACTGTTTTTT. Encoded protein: CASRLGRTTNEKLFF.

Of note for this clone: Other DNA variants within this sample encode the same CDR3. V gene TRBV11-2 combines with J gene TRBJ1-4; no reliable D call. Germline V gives CDR1 SGHAT, CDR2 FQNNGV. V lost 5 bases and J lost 5, with 15 bases in between. The CDR3 consists of 15 residues. This chain's CDR3 is CASSPSGNTNEKLFF. CDR3 bases: TGTGCCAGCAGCCCAAGCGGGAACACCAATGAAAAACTGTTTTTT.

The J gene is TRBJ1-3, the V gene TRBV11-2; 7 positions agree with TRBD1. The CDR3 has 17 amino acids. After removal of 10 bases from V and 0 bases from J, the junction contained 15 bases not matched to a gene. Germline V lookup: CDR1 SGHAT, CDR2 FQNNGV. CDR3 in amino acids: CATTSRKGQFSGNTIYF. The DNA of the CDR3 is TGTGCCACCACGAGCCGTAAGGGACAGTTCTCTGGAAACACCATATATTTT.

The rearrangement links TRBV6-1 to TRBJ2-5, with TRBD2 identical over 10 bases. V shed 5 bases and J 7 bases; nucleotides not matched to a gene: 10. This CDR3 is built from 15 residues. Germline CDR1 MNHNS, CDR2 SASEGT. As DNA, the CDR3 is TGTGCCAGCAGTCGGACTAGCGGCTCCTCGGGGACCCAGTACTTC. The encoded protein is CASSRTSGSSGTQYF.

The chain joins TRBV14 to TRBJ1-1; tentatively, D is TRBD1 (6 bases). The germline V and J ends were trimmed by 0 bases and 5 bases, with 19 bases remaining between them. The CDR3 totals 17 residues. Per germline, CDR1 SGHDN and CDR2 FVKESK. The CDR3 spells CASSQDYSAGADTEAFF. The CDR3 bases are TGTGCCAGCAGCCAAGATTATTCCGCAGGGGCTGATACTGAAGCTTTCTTT.

V is TRBV28 and J is TRBJ1-2; D uncertain. This CDR3 region has 12 residues. The V and J ends lost 2 bases and 2 bases respectively, with 3 bases between them. Germline V gene lookup returns CDR1 MDHEN and CDR2 SYDVKM. CDR3 bases: TGTGCCAGCAGTTTAGGCAACTATGGCTACACCTTC. This codes for CASSLGNYGYTF.

The gene calls are TRBV30 and TRBJ1-5; TRBD1 agrees at 10 bases. The germline V gene encodes CDR1 GTSNPN and CDR2 SVGIG (reference sequence). V was pared by 0 bases and J by 0 bases, with 11 bases of the junction left unmatched. CDR3 size: 19 residues. The CDR3 protein is CAWSVPGTGAPYSNQPQHF. The CDR3 DNA is TGTGCCTGGAGTGTACCCGGGACAGGGGCCCCTTATAGCAATCAGCCCCAGCATTTT.

This chain links TRBV4-2 with TRBJ2-7; D is perhaps TRBD2 (6 bases). The CDR3 totals 14 residues. Per the germline V gene, CDR1 is LGHNA and CDR2 is YNFKEQ. V was pared by 0 bases and J by 6 bases, with 12 bases between. For the CDR3, the DNA is TGTGCCAGCAGCCAAGAGTGGGAGGTGGGCGAGCAGTACTTC. Its translation is CASSQEWEVGEQYF.

The chain links TRBV4-3 to TRBJ2-1; TRBD2 agrees at 8 bases. Germline V gives CDR1 LGHNA, CDR2 YSLEER. CDR3 length: 17 residues. The J segment lost 1 base and the V segment lost 1 base, leaving 6 bases of the junction unmatched. For the CDR3, the DNA is TGCGCCAGCAGCCAAGTGGCGGGAGGAAGGTCCTACAATGAGCAGTTCTTC. It translates to CASSQVAGGRSYNEQFF.

The rearrangement joins TRBV5-1 to TRBJ2-3; 8 bases match TRBD2. V was clipped by 0 bases and J by 7 bases; unmatched bases: 7. The CDR3 contains 15 residues. Germline V gene sequence: CDR1 SGHRS, CDR2 YFSETQ. The CDR3 DNA is TGCGCCAGCAGCTTGGCCGCGGGGGGAGGTAATACGCAGTATTTT. It is translated as CASSLAAGGGNTQYF.

For the CDR3, the DNA is TGTGCCAGCAGCCTCCTCGGGAGGAACACCGGGGAGCTGTTTTTT. Amino acids: CASSLLGRNTGELFF. The chain recombines TRBV5-8 with TRBJ2-2, with a possible D match to TRBD2 (6 bases). CDR3 length equals 15 residues. The V end was cut by 4 bases, the J end by 1 base, with 11 bases between. CDR1 is SGHTS and CDR2 is YDEGEE in the germline V gene. The full variable domain, rest sourced from reference TRBV5-8 and TRBJ2-2, is EAGVTQSPTHLIKTRGQQATLRCSPISGHTSVYWYQQALGLGLQFLLWYDEGEERNRGNFPPRFSGRQFPNYSSELNVNALELEDSALYLCASSLLGRNTGELFFGEGSRLTVL.